The 14 T cell receptor beta chains listed next were all sequenced from one sample in a study of control samples from healthy donors and cancer patients. Libraries were prepared by immunoSEQ multiplex PCR; TCRdb keeps only in-frame clonotypes and omits some of them. The repertoire consists of about 110,000 clones, with around 80% occurring once and the leading ten covering 6% to 8%. The sample consisted of blood. These TCRs come from a man aged 18 to 29 in good health.

This clone was seen more than once but under ten times. V and J are TRBV28 and TRBJ2-3; no clear D gene. Germline values: CDR1 MDHEN, CDR2 SYDVKM. This CDR3 spans 13 amino acids. V was cut by 5 bases and J by 4 bases, with 10 bases left in between. CDR3 DNA: TGTGCCAGCAGTCGTATAGTCCCAGATACGCAGTATTTT. It translates to CASSRIVPDTQYF.

The J gene is TRBJ1-1, the V gene TRBV25-1, with a possible D match to TRBD1 (5 bases). Trimming left V 3 bases short and J 5 bases short, with 16 bases between. CDR1 is MGHDK, CDR2 SYGVNS, per germline. The CDR3 sequence is 15 residues long. For the CDR3, the DNA is TGTGCCAGCAGTGAGCGTGGGGATGGGGGGACTGAAGCTTTCTTT. Residues: CASSERGDGGTEAFF.

This clone appeared a single time. The chain has TRBV27 and TRBJ2-5; no firm D call. Trimming removed 3 bases from V and 5 bases from J, with 4 bases in between. CDR3 length: 11 residues. From germline, CDR1 is MNHEY and CDR2 SMNVEV (reference sequence). This chain's CDR3 is CASSFHETQYF. CDR3 coding DNA: TGTGCCAGCAGTTTTCACGAGACCCAGTACTTC.

V and J are TRBV14 and TRBJ1-1; D possibly corresponds to TRBD1 (6 bases). There are 15 residues in the CDR3. The germline V and J ends were trimmed by 6 bases and 1 base, with 15 bases remaining between them. Germline-derived CDR1 and CDR2 are SGHDN and FVKESK. The CDR3 protein is CASRGGQTGNTEAFF. The CDR3 nucleotides read TGTGCCAGCAGGGGGGGCCAAACCGGGAACACTGAAGCTTTCTTT.

Only a few counts were recorded for this clone. The chain links TRBV27 to TRBJ2-2, with D perhaps assigned TRBD1 or TRBD2 (6 bases each). V lost 3 bases, J lost 5 bases, and 16 bases lay in between. The CDR3 contains 16 residues. Germline V gene lookup returns CDR1 MNHEY and CDR2 SMNVEV (reference sequence). The CDR3 DNA follows: TGTGCCAGCAGTTTTCTAAGGGGGGCGGGAACCGGGGAGCTGTTTTTT. Amino acid sequence: CASSFLRGAGTGELFF.

There are a few counts of this clone. This chain uses TRBV6-5 with TRBJ1-1; 7 bases line up with TRBD1. CDR3 length: 13 amino acids. Germline CDR1 MNHEY, CDR2 SVGAGI. V lost 6 bases and J lost 8; bases outside the gene matches: 9. The CDR3 protein is CASRAGSRGEAFF. DNA for the CDR3: TGTGCCAGCAGGGCTGGGTCCAGGGGGGAAGCTTTCTTT.

The gene calls are TRBV2 and TRBJ1-2; no firm D call. In germline, CDR1 is SNHLY, CDR2 FYNNEI. Trimming removed 3 bases at V and 4 bases at J, with 9 bases between. CDR3 length: 13 amino acids. CDR3 amino acids: CASSDQERYGYTF. CDR3 coding DNA: TGTGCCAGCAGTGATCAGGAGCGCTATGGCTACACCTTC.

This chain links TRBV10-2 with TRBJ1-2; D is perhaps TRBD1 (5 bases). CDR3 size: 12 residues. CDR1 is WSHSY, CDR2 SAAADI, per germline. V lost 9 bases and J 3 bases, leaving 11 bases between the germline ends. CDR3 coding DNA: TGCGCCAGTACCGGGGGAGACTATGGCTACACCTTC. The encoded protein is CASTGGDYGYTF.

The CDR3, as DNA: TGTGCCAGCAGCTTAACTACAGGGAAGGAGAGTGGCTACACCTTC. Its protein product is CASSLTTGKESGYTF. The rearrangement links TRBV7-9 to TRBJ1-2, with D tentatively TRBD1 (6 bases). The CDR3 has 15 amino acids. V dropped 2 bases and J dropped 7 bases, with 17 bases sitting between them. Germline assignment: CDR1 SEHNR and CDR2 FQNEAQ (reference sequence). Using reference TRBV7-9 and TRBJ1-2 for the parts outside the CDR3, the full variable domain is DTGVSQNPRHKITKRGQNVTFRCDPISEHNRLYWYRQTLGQGPEFLTYFQNEAQLEKSRLLSDRFSAERPKGSFSTLEIQRTEQGDSAMYLCASSLTTGKESGYTFGSGTRLTVV.

The table lists this clone with a few counts. This rearrangement joins TRBV7-9 to TRBJ1-6, with a possible D match to TRBD1 (5 bases). The CDR3 is 14 residues long. Deletions cut 7 bases from V and 2 bases from J, with 9 bases between. CDR1 is SEHNR, CDR2 FQNEAQ, per germline (reference sequence). The CDR3 loop reads CASTQGAYNSPLHF. The CDR3 DNA reads TGTGCCAGCACGCAGGGCGCCTATAATTCACCCCTCCACTTT.

In this sample, this clone turned up once. The chain links TRBV29-1 to TRBJ1-2; D unresolved. Germline values: CDR1 SQVTM, CDR2 ANQGSEA. This CDR3 has 12 residues. Trimming pared 8 bases from V and 4 bases from J, leaving 14 bases between. As DNA, the CDR3 is TGCAGCATATGGACCAGTCTCTATGGCTACACCTTC. Protein product: CSIWTSLYGYTF.

V is TRBV25-1 and J is TRBJ1-1; 8 bases line up with TRBD1. Unmatched junction bases numbered 3, after V lost 5 bases and J lost 1 base. The CDR3 has 14 amino acids. Germline V lookup: CDR1 MGHDK, CDR2 SYGVNS. CDR3 in DNA: TGTGCCAGCAGTTACAGGGGGGCGAACACTGAAGCTTTCTTT. Its translation: CASSYRGANTEAFF. The full variable domain, with the rest looked up from reference TRBV25-1 and TRBJ1-1, is EADIYQTPRYLVIGTGKKITLECSQTMGHDKMYWYQQDPGMELHLIHYSYGVNSTEKGDLSSESTVSRIRTEHFPLTLESARPSHTSQYLCASSYRGANTEAFFGQGTRLTVV.

The chain couples TRBV29-1 to TRBJ1-1, with D unresolved. The V end lost 3 bases, the J end lost 1 base, and 9 bases lay between the germline ends. This CDR3 contains 13 residues. Germline CDR1 reads SQVTM; CDR2 reads ANQGSEA. The CDR3 bases are TGCAGCGTTGAGCGGCAGAAGAACACTGAAGCTTTCTTT. Amino acid sequence: CSVERQKNTEAFF.

In this sample, this clone turned up a few times. DNA for the CDR3: TGTGCCACCAGTCAGGGCTCCTACGAGCAGTACTTC. Amino acid sequence: CATSQGSYEQYF. V is TRBV24-1 and J is TRBJ2-7; TRBD1 might be the D (5 bases). The CDR3 covers 12 residues. Germline V lookup: CDR1 KGHDR, CDR2 SFDVKD. Trimming removed 6 bases at V and 0 bases at J, with 5 bases between.